This TCR beta chain was observed in a study of shared clonotypes between healthy human individuals. Whole-study context: A donor's plate count was three for CD4 naive and three for CD4 memory; CD8 naive had two and CD8 memory one.

Naivety among CD8 cells was defined by CD45RO negativity and positive CCR7 selection, thereby excluding terminally differentiated effector memory CD45RA+ cells. Trimming removed 8 bases at V and 0 bases at J, with 11 bases between. Germline CDR1 is LNHNV and CDR2 is YYDKDF (reference sequence). The CDR3 loop spans 14 amino acids. Using immunoSEQ multiplex PCR, the repertoire was profiled, and TCRdb retains in-frame clones only, with some absent. The repertoire holds about 2 million clones, with about 95% as singletons. Study findings and constraints: Some clonotypes were shared by all four sorted-subset donors, while others were not shared. The non-shared ones had lower generation probabilities than the shared ones. Clonotype sharing levels among donors were expected to vary with sequencing depth.

Comments on this clone: The antigen remains undetermined.

The chain employs TRBV15 and TRBJ1-3; TRBD1 is a possible D gene (6 bases). This sequence was found in a man between 18 and 29 years old in good health. The sample comprised naive CD8+ T cells sorted from blood. CDR3 coding DNA: TGTGCCACCCGACAGGAACTCTCTGGAAACACCATATATTTT. Translated: CATRQELSGNTIYF.